The clone carrying this T cell receptor (beta chain) was counted a few times. Its antigen is currently unknown. The record originates from a study of blood T cells in healthy people across ages. Study as a whole: Researchers report that template switching captured about one barcoded beta molecule per two T cells. Whole-study findings and limits: Diversity of TCR beta per million T cells declined in a roughly linear way with age. It was held that diversity estimates obtained from one million T cells represented underestimates. More naive CD4+ cells and higher diversity were found in long-lived than in aged donors.

A second roughly 6 to 11 cycle PCR used barcoded and J-beta primers. TCRdb re-derived calls from the 5' RACE reads in MiXCR, one entry per CDR3 protein. The table lists 550,000 to 700,000 distinct CDR3 sequences, roughly a quarter of them singletons, with less than 20% in the top ten. Material: blood. This clonotype was obtained from a woman in her seventies in good health.

The CDR3 reads CASSSHTGRYGYTF. In DNA, the CDR3 is TGTGCCAGCAGTTCACACACGGGCCGCTATGGCTACACCTTC. J is TRBJ1-2 and V is TRBV6-5; D not certain. The CDR3 totals 14 residues. Trimming left V 4 bases short and J 4 bases short, with 13 bases between. From germline, CDR1 is MNHEY and CDR2 SVGAGI.